One and the same sample provided the 8 T cell receptor beta chains below, sequenced in a study of cytomegalovirus exposure and HLA in healthy donors. Primers included in the PCR were 60 Vbeta and 13 Jbeta primers. Clones were sequenced by immunoSEQ multiplex PCR, and TCRdb holds only the in-frame ones, with some missing. In the table there are 70,000 to 90,000 clones, about 76% of which are singletons. Sequencing was performed on PBMCs. The origin of the receptors is a male donor in good health and CMV-seropositive.

J is TRBJ2-6 and V is TRBV28, with 9 bases aligning to TRBD1. Trimming removed 4 bases from V and 0 bases from J; junction bases left unmatched: 10. Germline V gene data show CDR1 as MDHEN and CDR2 as SYDVKM. This CDR3 has 19 amino acids. DNA for the CDR3: TGTGCCAGCAGTTGGGACTACGGGACAGGGCCCTCTGGGGCCAACGTCCTGACTTTC. Its protein is CASSWDYGTGPSGANVLTF.

In this sample, this clone turned up a few times. The chain employs TRBV29-1 and TRBJ1-6, with 7 bases lining up with TRBD1. The CDR3 extends over 14 amino acids. Germline trimming cut 6 bases from V and 0 bases from J; bases unmatched to any gene: 2. Germline V gene sequence: CDR1 SQVTM, CDR2 ANQGSEA. In nucleotides, the CDR3 is TGCAGCGTGAGGGACAGCTCCTATAATTCACCCCTCCACTTT. This translates into CSVRDSSYNSPLHF.

The chain employs TRBV28 and TRBJ1-5; 9 bases line up with TRBD1. This CDR3 comprises 14 residues. Per germline, CDR1 MDHEN and CDR2 SYDVKM. Losses at the gene ends were 5 bases for V and 6 bases for J; bases not matched to a gene: 5. The CDR3 protein is CASSQQGAGQPQHF. DNA of the CDR3: TGTGCCAGCAGTCAACAGGGGGCGGGTCAGCCCCAGCATTTT.

The rearrangement joins TRBV19 to TRBJ2-7; D not certain. Trimming took 2 bases from V and 0 from J, leaving 5 bases between them. Germline values: CDR1 LNHDA, CDR2 SQIVND (reference sequence). This CDR3 is 13 amino acids long. DNA for the CDR3: TGTGCCAGTAGTATAACTATCTCCTACGAGCAGTACTTC. This encodes CASSITISYEQYF.

The chain combines TRBV5-6 with TRBJ1-4; weak D call: TRBD1 (6 bases). This CDR3 region has 17 residues. Germline V CDR1 and CDR2: SGHDT, YYEEEE. Trimming cost V 0 bases and J 0 bases, with 12 bases left between them. The DNA for the CDR3 is TGTGCCAGCAGCTTGGCCGGGGGGCCGTCAACTAATGAAAAACTGTTTTTT. Translation gives CASSLAGGPSTNEKLFF.

V usage is TRBV7-9 and J usage is TRBJ2-7; 12 bases line up with TRBD2. V dropped 6 bases and J dropped 5; count of bases not matched to a gene: 5. The CDR3 runs to 14 residues. The germline gives CDR1 SEHNR, CDR2 FQNEAQ (reference sequence). CDR3 in DNA: TGTGCCAGCAGGACTAGCGGGAGTTCCCACGAGCAGTACTTC. It yields the protein CASRTSGSSHEQYF. Full variable domain (outside the CDR3, taken from reference TRBV7-9 and TRBJ2-7): DTGVSQNPRHKITKRGQNVTFRCDPISEHNRLYWYRQTLGQGPEFLTYFQNEAQLEKSRLLSDRFSAERPKGSFSTLEIQRTEQGDSAMYLCASRTSGSSHEQYFGPGTRLTVT.

This chain connects TRBV15 to TRBJ2-7, with D tentatively TRBD1 (6 bases). The CDR3 covers 15 residues. V lost 5 bases and J 5 bases, leaving 19 bases between the germline ends. Germline CDR1 reads LNHNV; CDR2 reads YYDKDF (reference sequence). As DNA, the CDR3 is TGTGCCACCAGCGACTACACCGCAGGGGACGACGAGCAGTACTTC. Its protein is CATSDYTAGDDEQYF.

Concerning this clone: Mismatch with germline at one junction end may stem from a read error. The chain uses TRBV18 and TRBJ1-5, with 8 positions matching TRBD1. CDR3 length: 15 residues. Germline V gives CDR1 KGHSH, CDR2 LQKENI. The CDR3 region is CASAPGQGPNQPQHF. CDR3 nucleotide sequence: TGTGCCAGCGCACCAGGACAGGGCCCCAATCAGCCCCAGCATTTT.